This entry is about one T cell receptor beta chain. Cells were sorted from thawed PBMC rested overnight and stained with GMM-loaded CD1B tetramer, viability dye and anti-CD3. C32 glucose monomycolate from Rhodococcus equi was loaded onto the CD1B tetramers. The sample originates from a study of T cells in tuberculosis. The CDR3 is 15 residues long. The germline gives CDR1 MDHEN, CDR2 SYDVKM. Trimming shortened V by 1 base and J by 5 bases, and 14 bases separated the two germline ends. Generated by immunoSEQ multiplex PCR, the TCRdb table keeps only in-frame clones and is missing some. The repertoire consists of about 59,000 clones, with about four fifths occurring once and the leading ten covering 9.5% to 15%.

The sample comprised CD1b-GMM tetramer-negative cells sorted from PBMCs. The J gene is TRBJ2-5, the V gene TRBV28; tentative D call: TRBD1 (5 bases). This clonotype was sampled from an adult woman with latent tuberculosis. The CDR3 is CASSLLQGNWETQYF. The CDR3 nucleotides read TGTGCCAGCAGTTTATTGCAGGGAAATTGGGAGACCCAGTACTTC.